Included here is one T cell receptor (beta chain) sequence, with context. Per germline, CDR1 WSHSY and CDR2 SAAADI. Trimming pared 4 bases from V and 1 base from J, leaving 10 bases between. CDR3 length: 14 residues. Some clones are missing from TCRdb's copy, which holds only in-frame ones; the method was immunoSEQ multiplex PCR. The sample lists 500,000 or so clones; 87% were seen once. The sample is drawn from a study of blood T cell repertoires in COVID-19. In the study overall: The analysed material was cDNA or gDNA that came from T cells, B-cell-depleted T cells, or PBMCs.

Across 20 to 25 US areas, participants ranged in age from about 18 to 89 years. Sequenced input: PBMCs or T cells enriched from blood (not recorded which). The sequence was obtained from a woman aged 18-29 years who had recovered from COVID-19. This sequence joins TRBV10-2 and TRBJ1-1, with D uncertain. CDR3 DNA sequence: TGCGCCAGCAGTGTCGGCCTAGAGAACACTGAAGCTTTCTTT. Its translation: CASSVGLENTEAFF.